This T cell receptor (beta chain) was obtained from a study of T cells in Graves' hyperthyroidism and ophthalmopathy. Authors of the study amplified TCR beta CDR3 regions from RNA transcripts. HTBI primers were employed in a first-round RT-PCR of the TCR CDR3. Each CDR3 protein is one row after TCRdb ran MiXCR on the multiplex PCR reads. Among about 96,000 distinct CDR3 sequences, about half were seen once, and the ten largest hold 27%. The source material was blood. This TCR was sampled from a woman aged 40 to 50 with Graves' hyperthyroidism.

CDR3 protein: CAISVPGLSSYEQYF. CDR3 sequence (DNA): TGTGCCATCAGTGTCCCTGGCTTGAGCTCCTACGAGCAGTACTTC. The chain carries TRBV10-3 and TRBJ2-7; D remains unclear. This CDR3 spans 15 amino acids. The germline V and J ends were trimmed by 4 bases and 0 bases, with 13 bases remaining between them. From germline, CDR1 is ENHRY and CDR2 SYGVKD.